The 14 T cell receptor beta chains below all came from one sample that was sequenced in a study of blood T cell repertoires in COVID-19. Profiling relied on immunoSEQ multiplex PCR, and the TCRdb table lists in-frame clones only, not all of them. The table includes about 100,000 clones, around nine tenths detected once. The sequenced sample was peripheral blood. These receptors all stem from a man between 50 and 59 years old with active or convalescent COVID-19.

The V gene is TRBV28, the J gene TRBJ1-3; D remains ambiguous. Germline lookup yields CDR1 MDHEN and CDR2 SYDVKM. This CDR3 is 17 amino acids long. V was trimmed by 6 bases and J by 0 bases, leaving 18 bases between them. CDR3 residues: CASRLPGHTSSGNTIYF. The CDR3 coding sequence is TGTGCCAGCAGGTTACCGGGCCACACTAGCTCTGGAAACACCATATATTTT.

The chain recombines TRBV5-1 with TRBJ1-1; D is perhaps TRBD1 (5 bases). The V gene lost 3 bases and the J gene lost 1 base, with 10 bases spanning the gap. CDR3 length: 14 amino acids. Germline V gene lookup returns CDR1 SGHRS and CDR2 YFSETQ. The CDR3 sequence: CASSSQTGNTEAFF. The CDR3 DNA reads TGCGCCAGCAGCTCCCAAACAGGGAACACTGAAGCTTTCTTT.

The DNA for the CDR3 is TGTGCCAGCCTGGGCCAGGTAAATGGCTACACCTTC. Amino acid sequence: CASLGQVNGYTF. V and J are TRBV28 and TRBJ1-2; D is uncertain. V gave up 8 bases and J gave up 6 bases, with 13 bases separating them. In germline, CDR1 is MDHEN, CDR2 SYDVKM. The CDR3 spans 12 residues.

The genes are TRBV6-5 and TRBJ1-2; D is unresolved. The CDR3 has 12 residues. The germline V gene encodes CDR1 MNHEY and CDR2 SVGAGI. V lost 10 bases and J 1 base, leaving 10 bases between the germline ends. Here the CDR3 reads CATQTLNYGYTF. As DNA, the CDR3 is TGTGCCACCCAGACTCTTAACTATGGCTACACCTTC.

The chain links TRBV10-2 to TRBJ1-2; D is unclear. CDR3 length: 14 amino acids. CDR1 is WSHSY, CDR2 SAAADI, per germline. V gave up 5 bases and J gave up 4 bases, with 14 bases separating them. The CDR3 spells CASSKGRDTYGYTF. CDR3 bases: TGCGCCAGCAGTAAAGGGCGGGATACCTATGGCTACACCTTC.

V gene TRBV5-1 combines with J gene TRBJ2-1, with 10 bases lining up with TRBD1. The CDR3 length is 14 residues. V lost 4 bases, J lost 9 bases, and 7 bases stayed unmatched. Per germline, CDR1 SGHRS and CDR2 YFSETQ. CDR3 sequence reads: CASSTRQGAAEQFF. CDR3 DNA sequence: TGCGCCAGCAGCACCCGACAGGGGGCGGCTGAGCAGTTCTTC.

The chain has TRBV15 and TRBJ1-1; D is undetermined. Germline CDR1 LNHNV, CDR2 YYDKDF (reference sequence). CDR3 length equals 13 residues. V was cut by 0 bases and J by 3 bases, with 5 bases left in between. CDR3 bases: TGTGCCACCAGCAGAGATCTGTACACTGAAGCTTTCTTT. Protein: CATSRDLYTEAFF.

This chain uses TRBV21-1 with TRBJ1-2. TRBV21-1 constitutes a pseudogene. The CDR3 spans 14 residues. This chain's CDR3 is CASSNGGSLSGYTF. The CDR3, as DNA: TGTGCCAGCAGCAACGGGGGAAGTTTATCTGGCTACACCTTC.

The V gene is TRBV7-9, the J gene TRBJ2-7, with 7 bases aligning to TRBD1. J gave up 3 bases and V 5 bases, and 4 bases lay outside the gene matches. The CDR3 totals 13 residues. Germline values: CDR1 SEHNR, CDR2 FQNEAQ (reference sequence). Written as DNA, the CDR3 is TGTGCCAGCAGCGACAGGGATTACTACGAGCAGTACTTC. It encodes CASSDRDYYEQYF.

The V call is TRBV27, the J call TRBJ1-6; 9 nucleotides line up with TRBD1. CDR1 and CDR2 from the germline V gene are MNHEY and SMNVEV (reference sequence). Trimming removed 9 bases from V and 14 bases from J; junction bases left unmatched: 8. This CDR3 is 12 amino acids long. This CDR3 reads CASGTGLVTLHF. The CDR3 nucleotides are TGTGCCAGTGGGACAGGGCTAGTCACCCTCCACTTT.

In the case of this clone: The CDR3 does not close with the conserved phenylalanine or tryptophan, likely indicating a read error. It is unclear where the CDR3 begins or ends on the DNA, so no DNA is shown, and the CDR3 is as TCRdb lists it. CDR3 region: CASSSSGTGYL. This chain joins TRBV7-6 and TRBJ2-7; TRBD1 is the table's D call, not checked against the DNA. A total of 11 residues make up the CDR3, ends included. CDR1 SGHVS and CDR2 FNYEAQ come from the germline V gene.

The V and J genes are TRBV2 and TRBJ1-2; 8 bases map to TRBD1. This CDR3 has 13 amino acids. The ends lost 7 bases at V and 4 bases at J; junction bases unmatched: 5. Germline CDR1 SNHLY, CDR2 FYNNEI. The CDR3 here is CASTTGGSYGYTF. In DNA form, the CDR3 reads TGTGCCAGCACCACAGGGGGAAGCTATGGCTACACCTTC.

The genes are TRBV6-5 and TRBJ1-5; tentative D call: TRBD1 (6 bases). CDR3 length equals 12 residues. Germline V gives CDR1 MNHEY, CDR2 SVGAGI. V gave up 8 bases and J gave up 4 bases, with 9 bases separating them. CDR3 sequence reads: CASGGGNQPQHF. DNA for the CDR3: TGTGCCAGCGGGGGCGGTAATCAGCCCCAGCATTTT.

This chain uses TRBV7-2 with TRBJ2-3; D is ambiguous. The V gene's germline CDR1 is SGHTA and CDR2 FQGNSA. The CDR3 covers 14 residues. V lost 5 bases and J 2 bases, leaving 11 bases between the germline ends. CDR3: CASSRPPVTDTQYF. CDR3 nucleotide sequence: TGTGCCAGCAGCCGCCCCCCGGTCACAGATACGCAGTATTTT.